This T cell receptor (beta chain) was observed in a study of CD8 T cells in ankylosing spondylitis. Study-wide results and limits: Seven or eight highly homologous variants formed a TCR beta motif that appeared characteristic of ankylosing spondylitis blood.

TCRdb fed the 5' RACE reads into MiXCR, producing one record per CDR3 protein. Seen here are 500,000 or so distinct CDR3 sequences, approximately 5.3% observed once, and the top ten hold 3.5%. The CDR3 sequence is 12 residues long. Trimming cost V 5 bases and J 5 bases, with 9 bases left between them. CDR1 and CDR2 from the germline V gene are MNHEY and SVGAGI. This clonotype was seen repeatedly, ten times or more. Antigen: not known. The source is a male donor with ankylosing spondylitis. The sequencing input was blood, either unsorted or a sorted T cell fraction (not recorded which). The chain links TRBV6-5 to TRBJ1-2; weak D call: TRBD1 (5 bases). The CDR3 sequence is CASSGTSYGYTF. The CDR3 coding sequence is TGTGCCAGCAGTGGGACCTCATATGGCTACACCTTC.